Listed below are T cell receptor beta chains from one sample, sequenced in a study of blood T cell repertoires in COVID-19. This table comes from immunoSEQ multiplex PCR, and its TCRdb copy is limited to in-frame clones, with some not included. This table holds fewer than 250,000 clones, 80% to 85% found once. The sample was PBMCs or T cells enriched from blood (not recorded which). Receptors were obtained from a woman in her thirties or forties who had recovered from COVID-19. Both conserved end residues are part of each CDR3. D genes are given only for firm matches. Some rows have no size entry. The others give once, few or many, or a class for an expanded clone.

j_call: TRBJ2-5
v_call: TRBV5-4
d_call: .
clone_size: .
cdr3_aa: CASSLVGAQETQYF
cdr3_nt: TGTGCCAGCAGCTTGGTCGGAGCCCAAGAGACCCAGTACTTC

j_call: TRBJ2-2
v_call: TRBV5-1
d_call: TRBD2
clone_size: .
cdr3_aa: CASSRIGGAGGNTGELFF
cdr3_nt: TGCGCCAGCAGCCGAATCGGGGGAGCGGGAGGGAACACCGGGGAGCTGTTTTTT

j_call: TRBJ2-1
v_call: TRBV7-2
d_call: TRBD2
clone_size: few
cdr3_aa: CASSFLGTSGYNEQFF
cdr3_nt: TGTGCCAGCAGCTTTTTGGGGACTAGCGGTTACAATGAGCAGTTCTTC

j_call: TRBJ2-3
v_call: TRBV10-3
d_call: TRBD2
clone_size: .
cdr3_aa: CAIRSSGRDTDTQYF
cdr3_nt: TGTGCCATCAGGTCTAGCGGGAGAGACACAGATACGCAGTATTTT

j_call: TRBJ1-4
v_call: TRBV9
d_call: .
clone_size: .
cdr3_aa: CASSVGGLYNEKLFF
cdr3_nt: TGTGCCAGCAGCGTAGGAGGGCTTTATAATGAAAAACTGTTTTTT

j_call: TRBJ1-4
v_call: TRBV2
d_call: TRBD1
clone_size: .
cdr3_aa: CASSRDRELEKLFF
cdr3_nt: TGTGCCAGCAGCAGGGACAGGGAACTTGAAAAACTGTTTTTT

j_call: TRBJ2-1
v_call: TRBV12-3/TRBV12-4
d_call: TRBD2
clone_size: .
cdr3_aa: CASSFTSDNEQFF
cdr3_nt: TGTGCCAGCAGCTTCACTAGCGATAATGAGCAGTTCTTC

j_call: TRBJ2-5
v_call: TRBV7-8
d_call: .
clone_size: .
cdr3_aa: CASSPGQIQETQYF
cdr3_nt: TGTGCCAGCAGCCCCGGACAGATCCAAGAGACCCAGTACTTC

j_call: TRBJ2-5
v_call: TRBV19
d_call: .
clone_size: .
cdr3_aa: CASSITAGKGGETQYF
cdr3_nt: TGTGCCAGTAGTATTACGGCAGGGAAAGGGGGAGAGACCCAGTACTTC

j_call: TRBJ2-1
v_call: TRBV28
d_call: .
clone_size: .
cdr3_aa: CASRPRRRDEQFF
cdr3_nt: TGTGCCAGCAGACCCCGGAGGAGGGATGAGCAGTTCTTC

j_call: TRBJ2-6
v_call: TRBV10-2
d_call: TRBD1
clone_size: .
cdr3_aa: CASTPWRGTGASGANVLTF
cdr3_nt: TGCGCCAGCACCCCCTGGAGAGGGACAGGGGCCTCTGGGGCCAACGTCCTGACTTTC

j_call: TRBJ2-2
v_call: TRBV19
d_call: .
clone_size: .
cdr3_aa: CASRRTTQNTGELFF
cdr3_nt: TGTGCCAGTAGGAGGACAACCCAAAACACCGGGGAGCTGTTTTTT